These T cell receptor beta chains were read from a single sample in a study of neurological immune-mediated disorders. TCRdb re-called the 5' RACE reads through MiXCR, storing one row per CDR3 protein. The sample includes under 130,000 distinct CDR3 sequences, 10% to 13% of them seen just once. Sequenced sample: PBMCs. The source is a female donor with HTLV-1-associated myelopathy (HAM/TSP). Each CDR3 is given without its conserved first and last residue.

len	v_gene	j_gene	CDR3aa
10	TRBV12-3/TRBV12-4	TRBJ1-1	ASTWGISEAF
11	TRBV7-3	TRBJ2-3	ASSLSALDTQY
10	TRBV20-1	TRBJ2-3	SARGGNGEQY
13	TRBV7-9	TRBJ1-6	ASSLQGDYNSPLH
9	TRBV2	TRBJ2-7	ASKDRTEQY
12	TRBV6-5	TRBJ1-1	ASRLDAGNTEAF
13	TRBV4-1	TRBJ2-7	ASSQERSGSYEQY
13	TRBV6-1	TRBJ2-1	ASRSTGTSFNEQF
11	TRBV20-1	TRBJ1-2	SARIAQSYGYT
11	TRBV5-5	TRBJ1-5	ASSQDRNQPQH
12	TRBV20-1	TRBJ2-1	SAVGGARYNEQF
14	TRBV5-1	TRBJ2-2	ASSLTTDQNTGELF
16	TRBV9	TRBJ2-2	ASSANSGPGGTTGELF
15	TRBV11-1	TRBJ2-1	ASSSLGLALSYNEQF
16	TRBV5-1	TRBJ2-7	ASSLVRTVGGSGDEQY
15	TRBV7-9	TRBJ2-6	ASSEGQGSSGANVLT
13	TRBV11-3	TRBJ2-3	ASSLLGGLQDTQY
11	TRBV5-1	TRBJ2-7	ASSLGRAYEQY
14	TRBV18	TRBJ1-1	ASSPPRTGQKAEAF
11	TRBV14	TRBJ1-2	ASSQGENYGYT
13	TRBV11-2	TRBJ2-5	ASSLGVGVRETQY
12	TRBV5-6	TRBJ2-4	ASSLWAKGNIQY
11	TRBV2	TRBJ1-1	ASSAGGWTEAF
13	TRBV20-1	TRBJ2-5	SAETALAVRETQY
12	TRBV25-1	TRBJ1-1	ASSSRYLNTEAF
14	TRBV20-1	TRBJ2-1	SARELRDGTYNEQF
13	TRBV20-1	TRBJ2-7	SARTGEVSNGGQY
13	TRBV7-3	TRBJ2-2	ASSLAGANTGELS
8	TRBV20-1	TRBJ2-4	SARKNIQY
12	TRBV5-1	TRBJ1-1	ASSPYRVGTEAF
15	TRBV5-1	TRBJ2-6	ASSLTGAFAGANVLT
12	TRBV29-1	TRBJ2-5	SVGQGHAGETQY
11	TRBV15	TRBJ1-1	ATSSQYHTEAF
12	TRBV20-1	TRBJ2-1	SARARVLYNEQF
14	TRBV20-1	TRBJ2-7	SARDLGGFSSYEQY
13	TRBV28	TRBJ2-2	ASSFSQGYTGELF
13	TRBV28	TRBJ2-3	ASSLPGKSTDTQY
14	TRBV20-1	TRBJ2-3	SAPGLAGGGTDTQY
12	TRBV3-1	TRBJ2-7	ASSLNSGLYEQY
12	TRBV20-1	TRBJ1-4	SARAIATNEKLF
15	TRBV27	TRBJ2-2	ASSPMYRGLNTGELF
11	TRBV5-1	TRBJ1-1	ASSSGRDTEAF